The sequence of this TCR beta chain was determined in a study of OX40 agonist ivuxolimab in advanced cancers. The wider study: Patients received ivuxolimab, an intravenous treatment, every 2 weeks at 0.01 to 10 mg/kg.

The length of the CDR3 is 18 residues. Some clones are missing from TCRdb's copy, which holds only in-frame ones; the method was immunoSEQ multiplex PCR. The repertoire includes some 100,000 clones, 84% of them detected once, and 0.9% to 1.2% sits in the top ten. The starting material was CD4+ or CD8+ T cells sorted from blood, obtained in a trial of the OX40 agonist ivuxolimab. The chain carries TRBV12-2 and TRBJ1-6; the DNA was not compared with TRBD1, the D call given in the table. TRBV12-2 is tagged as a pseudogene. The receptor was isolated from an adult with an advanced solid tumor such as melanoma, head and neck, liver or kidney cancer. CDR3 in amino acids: CASRLAYQGRVNNSPLHF. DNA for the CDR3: TGTGCAAGTCGCTTAGCGTATCAGGGTCGAGTAAATAATTCACCCCTCCACTTT.